This T cell receptor beta chain was documented in a study of CD8+ T cells in alopecia areata. V shed 8 bases, J shed 3 bases, and the junction held 5 bases outside the gene matches. The CDR3 extends over 12 amino acids. Per the germline V gene, CDR1 is SQVTM and CDR2 is ANQGSEA. Treatment: oral pan-JAK inhibitor, 5-10 mg twice daily. Extracted RNA was reverse transcribed, and the resulting cDNA served as sequencing template. Here immunoSEQ multiplex PCR was the method, and the copy in TCRdb shows in-frame clones only, minus some. Here the sample spans approximately 180,000 clones, roughly three fifths being singletons.

The sequencing used CD4+ T cells sorted from blood, collected at week 49, from a patient treated with tofacitinib. This receptor was taken from a human donor with alopecia areata. V gene TRBV29-1 combines with J gene TRBJ2-3; 7 bases line up with TRBD2. CDR3 in DNA: TGCAGCCTACGGGGGGAAACAGATACGCAGTATTTT. This translates into CSLRGETDTQYF.